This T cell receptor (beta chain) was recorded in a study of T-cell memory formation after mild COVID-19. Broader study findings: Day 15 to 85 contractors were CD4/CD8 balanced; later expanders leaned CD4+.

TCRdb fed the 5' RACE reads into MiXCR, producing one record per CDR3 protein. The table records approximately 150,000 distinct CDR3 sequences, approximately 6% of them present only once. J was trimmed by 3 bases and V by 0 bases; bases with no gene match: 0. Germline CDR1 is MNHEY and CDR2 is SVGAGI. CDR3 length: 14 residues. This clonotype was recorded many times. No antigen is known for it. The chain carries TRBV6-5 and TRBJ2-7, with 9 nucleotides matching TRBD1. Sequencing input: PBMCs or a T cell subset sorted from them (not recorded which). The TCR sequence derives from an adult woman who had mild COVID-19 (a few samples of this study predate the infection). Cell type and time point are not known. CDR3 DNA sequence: TGTGCCAGCAGTTACTCGGGACAGGGCTACGAGCAGTACTTC. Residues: CASSYSGQGYEQYF.